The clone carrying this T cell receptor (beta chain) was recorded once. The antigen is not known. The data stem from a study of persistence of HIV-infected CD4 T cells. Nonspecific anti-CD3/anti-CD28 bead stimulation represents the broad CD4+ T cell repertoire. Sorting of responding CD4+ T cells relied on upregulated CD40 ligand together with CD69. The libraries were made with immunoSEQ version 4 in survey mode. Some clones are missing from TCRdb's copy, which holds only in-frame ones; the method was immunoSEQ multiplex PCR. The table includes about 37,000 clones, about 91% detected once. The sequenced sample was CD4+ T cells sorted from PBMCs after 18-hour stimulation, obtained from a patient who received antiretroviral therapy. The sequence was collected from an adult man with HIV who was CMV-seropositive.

This chain's CDR3 is CASSVGVGELFF. DNA for the CDR3: TGTGCCAGCAGCGTAGGGGTTGGGGAGCTGTTTTTT. This chain joins TRBV9 and TRBJ2-2; D call uncertain. From germline, CDR1 is SGDLS and CDR2 YYNGEE. V was shortened by 0 bases and J by 8 bases, with 5 bases between the two germline ends. This CDR3 contains 12 residues.